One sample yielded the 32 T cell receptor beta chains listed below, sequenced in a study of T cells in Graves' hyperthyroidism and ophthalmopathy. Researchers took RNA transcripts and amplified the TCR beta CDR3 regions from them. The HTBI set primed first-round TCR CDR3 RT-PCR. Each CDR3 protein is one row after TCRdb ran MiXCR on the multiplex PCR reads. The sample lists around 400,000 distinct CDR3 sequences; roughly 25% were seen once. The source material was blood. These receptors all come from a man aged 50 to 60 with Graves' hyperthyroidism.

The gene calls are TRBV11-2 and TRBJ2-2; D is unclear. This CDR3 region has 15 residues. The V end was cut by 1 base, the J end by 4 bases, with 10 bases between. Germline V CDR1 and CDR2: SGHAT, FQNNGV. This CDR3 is CASSLGASFTGELFF. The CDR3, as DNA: TGTGCCAGCAGCTTAGGTGCCTCTTTCACCGGGGAGCTGTTTTTT.

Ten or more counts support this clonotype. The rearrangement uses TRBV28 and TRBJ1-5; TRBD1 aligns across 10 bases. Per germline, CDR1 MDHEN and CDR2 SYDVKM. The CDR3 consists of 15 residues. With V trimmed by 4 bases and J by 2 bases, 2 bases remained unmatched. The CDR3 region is CASSSGQGGNQPQHF. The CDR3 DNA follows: TGTGCCAGCAGTTCTGGACAGGGGGGCAATCAGCCCCAGCATTTT.

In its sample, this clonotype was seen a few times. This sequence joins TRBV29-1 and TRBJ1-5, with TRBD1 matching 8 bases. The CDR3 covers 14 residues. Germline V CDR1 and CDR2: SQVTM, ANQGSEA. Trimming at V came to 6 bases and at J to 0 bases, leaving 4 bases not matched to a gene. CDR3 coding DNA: TGCAGCGTCGGGACAGGCTATAGCAATCAGCCCCAGCATTTT. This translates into CSVGTGYSNQPQHF.

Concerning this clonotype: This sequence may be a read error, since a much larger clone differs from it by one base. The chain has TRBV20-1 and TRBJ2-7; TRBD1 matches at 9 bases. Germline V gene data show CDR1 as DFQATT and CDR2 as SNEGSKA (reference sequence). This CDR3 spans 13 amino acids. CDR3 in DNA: TGCGGTGCTAGATCGGACAGGGGTTACGAGCAGTACTTC. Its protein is CGARSDRGYEQYF.

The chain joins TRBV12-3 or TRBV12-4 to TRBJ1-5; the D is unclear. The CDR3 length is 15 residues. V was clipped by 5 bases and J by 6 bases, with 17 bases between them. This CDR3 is CASSPELHSGQPQHF. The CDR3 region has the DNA TGTGCCAGCAGTCCGGAGCTTCATAGTGGTCAGCCCCAGCATTTT.

The CDR3: CASSPRQDLLYEQYF. The CDR3 nucleotides are TGTGCCAGCAGCCCACGACAGGACCTCCTGTACGAGCAGTACTTC. The J gene is TRBJ2-7, the V gene TRBV7-3, with D possibly TRBD1 on 6 matching bases. This CDR3 is 15 amino acids long. V was trimmed by 5 bases and J by 4 bases, leaving 18 bases between them. Per germline, CDR1 SGHTA and CDR2 FQGTGA.

The CDR3 protein is CASSQPGTAFYEQYF. CDR3 nucleotide sequence: TGCGCCAGCAGCCAACCCGGGACAGCGTTCTACGAGCAGTACTTC. This chain connects TRBV4-1 to TRBJ2-7; 7 bases agree with TRBD1. Germline V gene sequence: CDR1 MGHRA, CDR2 YSYEKL. With 2 bases clipped from V and 3 bases from J, the junction kept 7 bases outside the gene matches. The CDR3 extends over 15 amino acids.

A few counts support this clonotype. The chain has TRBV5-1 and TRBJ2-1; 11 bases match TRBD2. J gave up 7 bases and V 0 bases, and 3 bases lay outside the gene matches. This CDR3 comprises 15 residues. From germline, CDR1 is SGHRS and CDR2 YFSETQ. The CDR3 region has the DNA TGCGCCAGCAGCTTGGTTAGGACTAGCGGGAATGAGCAGTTCTTC. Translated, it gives CASSLVRTSGNEQFF.

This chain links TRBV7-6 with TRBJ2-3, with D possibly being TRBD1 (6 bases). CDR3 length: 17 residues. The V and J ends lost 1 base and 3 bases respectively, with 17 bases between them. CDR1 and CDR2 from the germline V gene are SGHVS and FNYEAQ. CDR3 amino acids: CASSLGPAGVRTDTQYF. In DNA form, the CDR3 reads TGTGCCAGCAGCTTAGGCCCCGCAGGGGTAAGGACAGATACGCAGTATTTT.

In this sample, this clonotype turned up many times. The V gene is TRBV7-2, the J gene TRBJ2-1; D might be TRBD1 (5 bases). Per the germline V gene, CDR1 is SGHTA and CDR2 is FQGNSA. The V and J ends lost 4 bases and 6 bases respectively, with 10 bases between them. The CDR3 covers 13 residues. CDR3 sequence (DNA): TGTGCCAGCAGCTCAGGGTATCTCAATGAGCAGTTCTTC. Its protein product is CASSSGYLNEQFF.

The CDR3 DNA reads TGTGCTAGTGGTCTTAGCCCGAACACTGAAGCTTTCTTT. It encodes CASGLSPNTEAFF. The chain combines TRBV12-5 with TRBJ1-1; D call uncertain. Trimming took 5 bases from V and 1 from J, leaving 8 bases between them. The V gene's germline CDR1 is LGHNT and CDR2 FRNRAP. The CDR3 is made up of 13 amino acids.

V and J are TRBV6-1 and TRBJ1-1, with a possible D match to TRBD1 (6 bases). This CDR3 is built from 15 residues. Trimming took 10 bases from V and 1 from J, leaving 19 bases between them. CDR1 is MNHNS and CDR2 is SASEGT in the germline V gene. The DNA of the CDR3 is TGTGCCACCTCCCCGGGGGGCTACAGGAACACTGAAGCTTTCTTT. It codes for CATSPGGYRNTEAFF.

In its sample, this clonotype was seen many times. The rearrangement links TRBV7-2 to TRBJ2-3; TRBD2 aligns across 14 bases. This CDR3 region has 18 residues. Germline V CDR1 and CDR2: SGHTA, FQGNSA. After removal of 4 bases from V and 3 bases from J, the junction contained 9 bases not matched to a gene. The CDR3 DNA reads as TGTGCCAGCAGCTGGGGACTAGCGGGAGCATCATGGACAGATACGCAGTATTTT. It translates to CASSWGLAGASWTDTQYF.

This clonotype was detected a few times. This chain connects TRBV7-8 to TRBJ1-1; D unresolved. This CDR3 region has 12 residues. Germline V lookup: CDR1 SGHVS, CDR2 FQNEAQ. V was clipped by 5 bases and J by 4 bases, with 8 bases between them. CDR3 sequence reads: CASSIDSTEAFF. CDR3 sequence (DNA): TGTGCCAGCAGCATAGATAGCACTGAAGCTTTCTTT.

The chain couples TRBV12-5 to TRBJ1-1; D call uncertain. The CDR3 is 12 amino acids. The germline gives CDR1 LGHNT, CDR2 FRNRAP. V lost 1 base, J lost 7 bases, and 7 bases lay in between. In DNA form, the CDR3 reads TGTGCTAGTGGTTTGGGGGTGGGTGAAGCTTTCTTT. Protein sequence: CASGLGVGEAFF. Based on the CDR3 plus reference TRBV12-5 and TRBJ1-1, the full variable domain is DARVTQTPRHKVTEMGQEVTMRCQPILGHNTVFWYRQTMMQGLELLAYFRNRAPLDDSGMPKDRFSAEMPDATLATLKIQPSEPRDSAVYFCASGLGVGEAFFGQGTRLTVV.

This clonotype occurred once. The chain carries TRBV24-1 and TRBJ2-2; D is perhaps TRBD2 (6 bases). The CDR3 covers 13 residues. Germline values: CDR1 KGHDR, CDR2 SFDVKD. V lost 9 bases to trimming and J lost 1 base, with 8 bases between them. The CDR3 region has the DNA TGTGCCACCCGGGAGCAGAACACCGGGGAGCTGTTTTTT. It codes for CATREQNTGELFF.

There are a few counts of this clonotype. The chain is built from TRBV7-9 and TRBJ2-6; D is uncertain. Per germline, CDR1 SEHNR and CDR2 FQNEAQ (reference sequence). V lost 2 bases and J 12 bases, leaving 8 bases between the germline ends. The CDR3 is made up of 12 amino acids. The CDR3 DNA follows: TGTGCCAGCAGCTTAATCGCCTCCGTCCTGACTTTC. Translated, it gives CASSLIASVLTF.

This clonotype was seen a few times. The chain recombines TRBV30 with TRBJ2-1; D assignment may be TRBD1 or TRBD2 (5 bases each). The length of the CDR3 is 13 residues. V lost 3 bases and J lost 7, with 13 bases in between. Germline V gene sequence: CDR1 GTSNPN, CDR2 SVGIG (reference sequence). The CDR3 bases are TGTGCCTGGAGCTTTGGGTGGGGGAATGAGCAGTTCTTC. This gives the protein CAWSFGWGNEQFF.

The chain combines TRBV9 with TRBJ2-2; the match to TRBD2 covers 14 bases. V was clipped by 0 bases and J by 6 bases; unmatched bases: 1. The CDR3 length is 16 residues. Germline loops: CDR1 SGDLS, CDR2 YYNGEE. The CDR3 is CASSVGTSGRSGELFF. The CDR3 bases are TGTGCCAGCAGCGTAGGGACTAGCGGGAGGTCCGGGGAGCTGTTTTTT.

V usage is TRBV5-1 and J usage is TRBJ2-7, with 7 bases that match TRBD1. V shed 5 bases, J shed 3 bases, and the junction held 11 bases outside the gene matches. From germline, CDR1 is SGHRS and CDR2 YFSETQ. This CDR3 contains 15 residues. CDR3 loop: CASRYNRGVNYEQYF. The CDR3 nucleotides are TGCGCCAGCAGATATAACAGGGGAGTAAACTACGAGCAGTACTTC.

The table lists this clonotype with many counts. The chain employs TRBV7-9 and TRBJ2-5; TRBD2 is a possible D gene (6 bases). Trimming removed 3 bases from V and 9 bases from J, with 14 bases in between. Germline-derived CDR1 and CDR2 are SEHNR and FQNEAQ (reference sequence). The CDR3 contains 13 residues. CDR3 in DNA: TGTGCCAGCAGCTTCAGCTCGCGGGACTCCCAGTACTTC. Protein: CASSFSSRDSQYF.

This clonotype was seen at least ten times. CDR3 residues: CASSAGATHTQYF. The DNA for the CDR3 is TGTGCCAGCAGCGCCGGGGCAACCCATACGCAGTATTTT. This chain links TRBV7-3 with TRBJ2-3, with D possibly called TRBD1 or TRBD2 (5 bases each). The CDR3 runs to 13 residues. Per germline, CDR1 SGHTA and CDR2 FQGTGA. V shed 5 bases and J shed 7 bases, with 13 bases lying between them.

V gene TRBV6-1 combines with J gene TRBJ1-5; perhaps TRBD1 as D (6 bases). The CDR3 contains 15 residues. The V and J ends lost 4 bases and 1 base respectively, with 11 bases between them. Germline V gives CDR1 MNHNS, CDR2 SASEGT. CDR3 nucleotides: TGTGCCAGCAGTGTGGGGGGGGGCAGCAATCAGCCCCAGCATTTT. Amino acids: CASSVGGGSNQPQHF.

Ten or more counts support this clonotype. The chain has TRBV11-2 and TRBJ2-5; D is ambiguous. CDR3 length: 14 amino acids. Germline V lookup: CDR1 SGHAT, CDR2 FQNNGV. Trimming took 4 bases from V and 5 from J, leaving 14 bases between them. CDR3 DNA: TGTGCCAGCAGCTCCTCTACCTCCGGCGAGACCCAGTACTTC. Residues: CASSSSTSGETQYF.

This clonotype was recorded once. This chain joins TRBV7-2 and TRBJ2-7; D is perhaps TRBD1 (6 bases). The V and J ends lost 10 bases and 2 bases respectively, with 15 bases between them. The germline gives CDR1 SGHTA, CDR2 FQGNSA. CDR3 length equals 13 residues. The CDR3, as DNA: TGTGCCATCAGATCTACAGGGCCCTACGAGCAGTACTTC. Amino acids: CAIRSTGPYEQYF.

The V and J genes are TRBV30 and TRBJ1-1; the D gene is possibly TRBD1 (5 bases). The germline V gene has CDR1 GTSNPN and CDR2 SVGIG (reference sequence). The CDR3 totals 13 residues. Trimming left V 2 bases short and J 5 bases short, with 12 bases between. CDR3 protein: CAWSSGFGTEAFF. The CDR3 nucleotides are TGTGCCTGGAGTTCAGGGTTTGGAACTGAAGCTTTCTTT. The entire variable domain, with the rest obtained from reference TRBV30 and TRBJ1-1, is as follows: SQTIHQWPATLVQPVGSPLSLECTVEGTSNPNLYWYRQAAGRGLQLLFYSVGIGQISSEVPQNLSASRPQDRQFILSSKKLLLSDSGFYLCAWSSGFGTEAFFGQGTRLTVV.

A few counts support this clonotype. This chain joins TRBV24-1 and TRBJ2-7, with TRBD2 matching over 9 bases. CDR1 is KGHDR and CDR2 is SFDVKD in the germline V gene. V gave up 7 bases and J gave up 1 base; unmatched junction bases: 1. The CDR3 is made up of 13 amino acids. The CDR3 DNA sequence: TGTGCCACCAGCCTAGCGGGATCCTACGAGCAGTACTTC. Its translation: CATSLAGSYEQYF.

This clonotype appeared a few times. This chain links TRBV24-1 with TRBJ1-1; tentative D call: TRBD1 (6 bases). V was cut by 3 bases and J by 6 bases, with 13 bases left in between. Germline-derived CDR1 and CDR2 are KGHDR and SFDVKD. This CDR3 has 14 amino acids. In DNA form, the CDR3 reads TGTGCCACCAGTGATGCCCGAGGGGGGGCTGAAGCTTTCTTT. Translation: CATSDARGGAEAFF.

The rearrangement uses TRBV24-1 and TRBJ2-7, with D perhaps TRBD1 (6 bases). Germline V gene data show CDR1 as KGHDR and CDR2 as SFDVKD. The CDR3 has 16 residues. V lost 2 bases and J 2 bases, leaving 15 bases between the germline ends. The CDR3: CATSDSRGDKTYEQYF. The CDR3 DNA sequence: TGTGCCACCAGTGATTCCCGAGGGGACAAGACCTACGAGCAGTACTTC.

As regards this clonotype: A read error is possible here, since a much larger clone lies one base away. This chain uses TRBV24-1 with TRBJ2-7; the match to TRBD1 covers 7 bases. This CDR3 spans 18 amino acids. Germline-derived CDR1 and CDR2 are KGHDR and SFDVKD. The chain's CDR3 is CATRDFPGQEKTLREQYF. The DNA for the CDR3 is TGTGCCACCCGTGATTTTCCCGGACAGGAAAAGACATTACGCGAGCAGTACTTC.

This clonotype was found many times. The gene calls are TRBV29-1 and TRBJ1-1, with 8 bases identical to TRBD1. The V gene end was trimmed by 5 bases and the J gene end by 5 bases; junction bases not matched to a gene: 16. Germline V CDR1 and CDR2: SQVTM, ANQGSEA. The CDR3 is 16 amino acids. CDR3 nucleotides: TGCAGCGTTCAGGGGGCGCTTAATCGAGGGACGACTGAAGCTTTCTTT. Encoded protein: CSVQGALNRGTTEAFF. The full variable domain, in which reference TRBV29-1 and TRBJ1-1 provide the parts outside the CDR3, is SAVISQKPSRDICQRGTSLTIQCQVDSQVTMMFWYRQQPGQSLTLIATANQGSEATYESGFVIDKFPISRPNLTFSTLTVSNMSPEDSSIYLCSVQGALNRGTTEAFFGQGTRLTVV.

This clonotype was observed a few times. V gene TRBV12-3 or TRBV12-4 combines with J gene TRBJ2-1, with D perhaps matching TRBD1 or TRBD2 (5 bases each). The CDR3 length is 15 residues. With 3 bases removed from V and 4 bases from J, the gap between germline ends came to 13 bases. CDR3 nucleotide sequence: TGTGCCAGCAGTTTCCCCGGGACCCTGTACAATGAGCAGTTCTTC. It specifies CASSFPGTLYNEQFF.